These 16 T cell receptor beta chains share one sample of origin, sequenced in a study of long-term antiretroviral therapy in people with HIV. It was version v3.0 of the immunoSEQ assay that was run at survey level. The data were produced by immunoSEQ multiplex PCR, yet TCRdb's version contains in-frame clones alone and is incomplete. The sample lists 30,000 to 35,000 clones; 65% to 80% were seen once. The input for sequencing was unsorted PBMCs, taken 3 years after starting antiretroviral therapy. The source is a man aged 50-59 years with HIV.

The sample holds a few counts of this clone. The chain uses TRBV14 and TRBJ2-1; D is unresolved. Trimming pared 1 base from V and 5 bases from J, leaving 6 bases between. CDR1 SGHDN and CDR2 FVKESK come from the germline V gene. The CDR3 is 13 amino acids. The CDR3 loop is CASSQGRHNEQFF. For the CDR3, the DNA is TGTGCCAGCAGCCAAGGGCGGCACAATGAGCAGTTCTTC. Full variable domain (remainder filled in from reference TRBV14 and TRBJ2-1): EAGVTQFPSHSVIEKGQTVTLRCDPISGHDNLYWYRRVMGKEIKFLLHFVKESKQDESGMPNNRFLAERTGGTYSTLKVQPAELEDSGVYFCASSQGRHNEQFFGPGTRLTVL.

The rearrangement uses TRBV18 and TRBJ1-2, with 10 bases lining up with TRBD1. The CDR3 has 17 residues. The junction had 8 bases not matched to a gene; V was cut back by 0 bases and J by 4 bases. Germline V gives CDR1 KGHSH, CDR2 LQKENI. The CDR3 spells CASSPPATGGAFYGYTF. The CDR3, as DNA: TGTGCCAGCTCACCACCCGCGACAGGGGGCGCATTCTATGGCTACACCTTC.

V and J are TRBV13 and TRBJ2-7; 10 positions agree with TRBD1. From germline, CDR1 is PRHDT and CDR2 FYEKMQ (reference sequence). V lost 3 bases and J lost 5; bases outside the gene matches: 7. The CDR3 covers 15 residues. CDR3 sequence (DNA): TGTGCCAGCAGCTTCCCAGGACAGGGGGTCAACGAGCAGTACTTC. Protein product: CASSFPGQGVNEQYF.

The chain is built from TRBV19 and TRBJ2-3; TRBD2 agrees at 9 bases. The CDR3 length is 17 residues. From germline, CDR1 is LNHDA and CDR2 SQIVND (reference sequence). The V segment lost 5 bases and the J segment 4 bases; nucleotides outside the gene matches: 13. CDR3 residues: CASSPGGGRARPDTQYF. As DNA, the CDR3 is TGTGCCAGTAGTCCGGGGGGCGGGAGGGCCCGTCCAGATACGCAGTATTTT.

The chain carries TRBV7-9 and TRBJ2-5, with D hard to call. This CDR3 spans 14 amino acids. V was clipped by 2 bases and J by 5 bases, with 12 bases between them. The V gene's germline CDR1 is SEHNR and CDR2 FQNEAQ (reference sequence). As DNA, the CDR3 is TGTGCCAGCAGCTTAAAGAAACTCCGGGAGACCCAGTACTTC. Translation gives CASSLKKLRETQYF.

The table lists this clone with a count of one. The chain couples TRBV4-1 to TRBJ2-3, with D possibly matching TRBD1 (5 bases). The CDR3 contains 15 residues. Trimming pared 0 bases from V and 3 bases from J, leaving 10 bases between. In germline, CDR1 is MGHRA, CDR2 YSYEKL. Here the CDR3 DNA reads TGCGCCAGCAGCCAAGATTACCAGGGAACAGATACGCAGTATTTT. This encodes CASSQDYQGTDTQYF.

This clone has only one observation. This chain links TRBV7-9 with TRBJ2-5; D is unclear. Trimming left V 1 base short and J 4 bases short, with 7 bases between. The CDR3 extends over 13 amino acids. CDR1 is SEHNR, CDR2 FQNEAQ, per germline (reference sequence). This CDR3 reads CASSLDYGETQYF. As DNA, the CDR3 is TGTGCCAGCAGCTTAGACTACGGAGAGACCCAGTACTTC.

This clone was detected a few times. The chain uses TRBV4-3 and TRBJ2-7; 11 bases are a match to TRBD1. This CDR3 is 15 amino acids long. The trim removed 4 bases at V and 0 bases at J, leaving 2 bases unmatched. Germline V lookup: CDR1 LGHNA, CDR2 YSLEER. The CDR3 nucleotides are TGCGCCAGCAGCCGGGACAGGGGGAGCTCCTACGAGCAGTACTTC. Encoded protein: CASSRDRGSSYEQYF.

The chain joins TRBV6-6 to TRBJ2-3; maybe TRBD1 (8 bases). CDR1 MNHNY and CDR2 SVGAGI come from the germline V gene (reference sequence). The CDR3 sequence is 15 residues long. The V and J ends lost 2 bases and 3 bases respectively, with 12 bases between them. The CDR3 nucleotides are TGTGCCAGCAGTTACGACAGGGGAGGGACAGATACGCAGTATTTT. Its translation is CASSYDRGGTDTQYF.

Only a few counts were recorded for this clone. V is TRBV7-9 and J is TRBJ2-2, with D perhaps assigned TRBD1 or TRBD2 (5 bases each). From germline, CDR1 is SEHNR and CDR2 FQNEAQ (reference sequence). V lost 5 bases and J lost 2, with 15 bases in between. The CDR3 consists of 16 residues. CDR3: CASSPAGQGNTGELFF. CDR3 bases: TGTGCCAGCAGCCCTGCGGGCCAGGGCAACACCGGGGAGCTGTTTTTT.

This CDR3 is CASSLGQGNVGAFF. The CDR3 DNA reads as TGTGCCAGCAGCTTGGGACAGGGAAATGTAGGAGCTTTCTTT. This chain uses TRBV5-4 with TRBJ1-1; 7 bases align to TRBD1. CDR1 is SGHNT, CDR2 YYREEE, per germline (reference sequence). V was pared by 0 bases and J by 10 bases, with 9 bases of the junction left unmatched. The CDR3 contains 14 residues.

The chain employs TRBV4-1 and TRBJ1-5; tentatively, D is TRBD1 (6 bases). Deletions cut 1 base from V and 1 base from J, with 14 bases between. There are 17 residues in the CDR3. Germline lookup yields CDR1 MGHRA and CDR2 YSYEKL. CDR3 sequence: CASSQGVTGFSNQPQHF. CDR3 DNA sequence: TGCGCCAGCAGCCAAGGGGTGACAGGCTTCAGCAATCAGCCCCAGCATTTT.

This chain joins TRBV7-8 and TRBJ1-2, with 8 bases identical to TRBD1. This CDR3 is 14 amino acids long. V trimming: 1 base; J trimming: 5 bases; junction bases outside the gene matches: 3. Germline loops: CDR1 SGHVS, CDR2 FQNEAQ. CDR3 nucleotide sequence: TGTGCCAGCAGCTTAGGTACAGGGGGATATGGCTACACCTTC. This gives the protein CASSLGTGGYGYTF.

The rearrangement joins TRBV5-6 to TRBJ2-3; 9 bases fit TRBD1. Germline CDR1 SGHDT, CDR2 YYEEEE. The V segment lost 4 bases and the J segment 0 bases; nucleotides outside the gene matches: 3. The CDR3 covers 15 residues. The CDR3 sequence is CASSIDRGSTDTQYF. In DNA form, the CDR3 reads TGTGCCAGCAGCATTGACAGGGGGAGCACAGATACGCAGTATTTT.

The chain joins TRBV28 to TRBJ2-3; 8 bases match TRBD1. The germline V gene encodes CDR1 MDHEN and CDR2 SYDVKM. The CDR3 length is 15 residues. The junction had 9 bases not matched to a gene; V was cut back by 6 bases and J by 4 bases. This CDR3 is CASSKDRVIADTQYF. The CDR3 region has the DNA TGTGCCAGCAGCAAGGACAGGGTAATTGCAGATACGCAGTATTTT.

The V gene is TRBV9, the J gene TRBJ2-7, with TRBD1 matching 9 bases. CDR3 length equals 15 residues. The V gene end was trimmed by 0 bases and the J gene end by 2 bases; junction bases not matched to a gene: 3. The germline V gene encodes CDR1 SGDLS and CDR2 YYNGEE. DNA of the CDR3: TGTGCCAGCAGCGTAGAGACAGGGGGAACCTACGAGCAGTACTTC. Translated, it gives CASSVETGGTYEQYF.